Shown below are 7 T cell receptor beta chains from a single sample sequenced in a study of T cell responses to AZD1222 COVID-19 vaccine. Data came from immunoSEQ multiplex PCR; TCRdb stores just in-frame clones and leaves some out. Of about 150,000 clones in the sample, roughly 92% were seen once. The sample was peripheral blood, taken on day 0 of AZD1222 vaccination. Receptor source: an adult in good health.

The chain has TRBV7-3 and TRBJ1-6; 8 bases are shared with TRBD1. Unmatched junction bases numbered 4, after V lost 1 base and J lost 5 bases. Germline assignment: CDR1 SGHTA and CDR2 FQGTGA. This CDR3 has 16 residues. The CDR3 coding sequence is TGTGCCAGCAGCTTAATGCCAGGGGGCAATAATTCACCCCTCCACTTT. Protein sequence: CASSLMPGGNNSPLHF.

The rearrangement links TRBV3-1 (or the pseudogene TRBV3-2) to TRBJ2-2; D is ambiguous. This CDR3 has 13 amino acids. Germline-derived CDR1 and CDR2 are LGHDT and YNNKEL (reference sequence). The V end was cut by 4 bases, the J end by 5 bases, with 8 bases between. The CDR3 DNA is TGTGCCAGCAGCCCGACCCGAACCGGGGAGCTGTTTTTT. Its protein is CASSPTRTGELFF.

This clone was seen once. The chain employs TRBV28 and TRBJ2-7, with TRBD1 matching over 7 bases. Germline lookup yields CDR1 MDHEN and CDR2 SYDVKM. CDR3 size: 13 residues. J gave up 2 bases and V 6 bases, and 4 bases lay outside the gene matches. CDR3 in DNA: TGTGCCAGCAGCCGGACAGGACCCTACGAGCAGTACTTC. It yields the protein CASSRTGPYEQYF.

This chain connects TRBV7-2 to TRBJ2-1, with no clear D. CDR1 and CDR2 (germline): SGHTA, FQGNSA. Between the trimmed V and J ends, which lost 5 bases and 1 base, there was a span of 12 bases. This CDR3 spans 15 amino acids. CDR3 in amino acids: CASSPSLQSYNEQFF. In nucleotides, the CDR3 is TGTGCCAGCAGCCCCTCCTTGCAGTCCTACAATGAGCAGTTCTTC.

This chain uses TRBV27 with TRBJ1-1; TRBD1 aligns across 9 bases. The germline V gene encodes CDR1 MNHEY and CDR2 SMNVEV (reference sequence). Unmatched junction bases numbered 17, after V lost 3 bases and J lost 6 bases. The CDR3 has 18 residues. CDR3 sequence (DNA): TGTGCCAGCAGTTTGGATTTCCGGGACAGGGTACGGGGCGCTGAAGCTTTCTTT. Amino acid sequence: CASSLDFRDRVRGAEAFF.

The chain couples TRBV5-1 to TRBJ1-5; the D is unclear. The CDR3 is 14 amino acids. The germline CDR1 and CDR2 sequences are SGHRS and YFSETQ. The V gene lost 2 bases and the J gene lost 0 bases, with 6 bases spanning the gap. The CDR3 spells CASSFDGSNQPQHF. The CDR3 nucleotides read TGCGCCAGCAGCTTCGACGGTAGCAATCAGCCCCAGCATTTT.

V and J are TRBV7-6 and TRBJ2-5; 7 nucleotides match TRBD2. Germline lookup yields CDR1 SGHVS and CDR2 FNYEAQ. Trimming removed 3 bases from V and 5 bases from J; junction bases left unmatched: 9. This CDR3 region has 15 residues. CDR3 in amino acids: CASSFGTTPRETQYF. The CDR3 coding sequence is TGTGCCAGCAGCTTCGGGACTACCCCGCGGGAGACCCAGTACTTC.